These T cell receptor beta chains were read from a single sample in a study of T cell repertoires in cytomegalovirus infection. TCRdb recomputed calls from the reads with MiXCR, one row per CDR3 protein. There are around 550,000 distinct CDR3 sequences in the sample; approximately 26% occur only once, and approximately 13% lies in the top ten. The sample consisted of PBMCs. The receptors originated from a human donor in good health (CMV status not recorded). Some clones in this sample may be carry-over from other donors' samples. CDR3s include the opening cysteine and the closing phenylalanine or tryptophan. A D gene is named only where the DNA matches it firmly. Only part of the rows carry a size: once, few, many, or a class if the clone is expanded.

j_gene,d_gene,len,abundance,v_gene,CDR3aa,CDR3nt
TRBJ2-7,TRBD2,14,NA,TRBV20-1,CSARHSGSKYEQYF,TGCAGTGCTAGACATAGCGGGAGTAAATACGAGCAGTACTTC
TRBJ2-1,TRBD2,14,NA,TRBV20-1,CSAFGRETTLRQFF,TGCAGCGCCTTTGGGCGGGAGACAACCCTACGGCAGTTCTTC
TRBJ1-5,NA,16,few,TRBV10-3,CAISESGGNSNQPQHF,TGTGCCATCAGTGAGTCAGGGGGGAATAGCAATCAGCCCCAGCATTTT
TRBJ2-5,NA,14,NA,TRBV12-3/TRBV12-4,CASSLSAEGETQYF,TGTGCCAGCAGTTTATCGGCGGAGGGAGAGACCCAGTACTTC
TRBJ1-1,NA,13,once,TRBV7-2,CASSSPLRGGAFF,TGTGCCAGCAGCTCACCGTTAAGGGGGGGCGCTTTCTTT
TRBJ2-2,NA,15,NA,TRBV11-3,CASSWGGSVTGELFF,TGTGCCAGCAGCTGGGGGGGCAGTGTCACCGGGGAGCTGTTTTTT
TRBJ2-3,TRBD2,16,NA,TRBV6-2/TRBV6-3,CASSYPISGLTDTQYF,TGTGCCAGCAGTTACCCTATTAGCGGGTTAACAGATACGCAGTATTTT
TRBJ2-2,NA,12,many,TRBV7-2,CASSTQSGELFF,TGTGCCAGCAGCACACAAAGCGGGGAGCTGTTTTTT
TRBJ2-1,TRBD2,15,few,TRBV29-1,CSVDRVTSGGYEQFF,TGCAGCGTTGATAGGGTGACTAGCGGAGGGTATGAGCAGTTCTTC
TRBJ2-2,NA,16,NA,TRBV5-1,CASSLTPGAPTGELFF,TGCGCCAGCAGCTTGACCCCAGGGGCCCCCACCGGGGAGCTGTTTTTT
TRBJ2-1,NA,16,NA,TRBV27,CASSPRAQGMVWEQFF,TGTGCCAGCAGTCCCCGGGCCCAGGGGATGGTTTGGGAGCAGTTCTTC
TRBJ2-2,TRBD1,16,NA,TRBV4-3,CASSQVLGQGSGELFF,TGCGCCAGCAGCCAAGTGTTAGGACAGGGCTCCGGGGAGCTGTTTTTT
TRBJ2-2,TRBD2,14,many,TRBV7-2,CASSFSGGSGELFF,TGTGCCAGCAGCTTTAGCGGGGGTAGTGGGGAGCTGTTTTTT
TRBJ2-1,TRBD2,17,few,TRBV2,CASTSAGTSGDFGVQFF,TGTGCCAGCACCAGTGCGGGGACTAGCGGGGACTTTGGGGTGCAGTTCTTC
TRBJ1-2,NA,12,NA,TRBV5-6,CASSLGYYGYTF,TGTGCCAGCAGCTTGGGATACTATGGCTACACCTTC
TRBJ1-2,NA,14,many,TRBV25-1,CASSPRPPNYGYTF,TGTGCCAGCAGCCCTCGTCCTCCTAACTATGGCTACACCTTC
TRBJ2-1,TRBD2,14,few,TRBV2,CASSRLAEDDEQFF,TGTGCCAGCAGTAGACTAGCGGAGGACGATGAGCAGTTCTTC
TRBJ2-1,TRBD2,15,NA,TRBV10-3,CAIRDPPAGDNEQFF,TGTGCCATCAGGGACCCCCCCGCGGGGGACAATGAGCAGTTCTTC
TRBJ2-1,TRBD1,13,NA,TRBV6-2/TRBV6-3,CASRITGGSEQFF,TGTGCCAGCAGGATTACAGGGGGAAGTGAGCAGTTCTTC
TRBJ2-3,TRBD2,19,few,TRBV5-4,CASSLGPGLAGGGTDTQYF,TGTGCCAGCAGCTTGGGGCCGGGACTAGCGGGAGGTGGTACAGATACGCAGTATTTT
TRBJ2-1,TRBD2,18,NA,TRBV15,CATSRTGTSGSLYDEQFF,TGTGCCACCAGCAGAACCGGGACTAGCGGGAGTTTGTACGATGAGCAGTTCTTC
TRBJ2-1,TRBD2,18,many,TRBV7-6,CASSLAPFGSGVYNEQFF,TGTGCCAGCAGCTTAGCCCCGTTCGGGAGCGGGGTATACAATGAGCAGTTCTTC
TRBJ2-6,TRBD1,16,NA,TRBV5-1,CASRWDRSSGANVLTF,TGCGCCAGCAGATGGGACAGAAGCTCTGGGGCCAACGTCCTGACTTTC
TRBJ2-3,TRBD2,13,NA,TRBV20-1,CSARGTSGRRQYF,TGCAGTGCTAGAGGGACTAGCGGGAGGAGGCAGTATTTT
TRBJ2-1,TRBD2,16,NA,TRBV7-9,CASSRRALAGDPGQFF,TGTGCCAGCAGTCGTCGCGCACTAGCGGGAGACCCCGGGCAGTTCTTC
TRBJ2-5,NA,13,many,TRBV29-1,CSVERQAQETQYF,TGCAGCGTTGAAAGACAGGCCCAAGAGACCCAGTACTTC
TRBJ2-5,NA,14,NA,TRBV19,CASSIAQGEETQYF,TGTGCCAGTAGTATTGCACAGGGAGAAGAGACCCAGTACTTC
TRBJ2-2,NA,15,NA,TRBV7-2,CASSSMVFNTGELFF,TGTGCCAGCAGCTCGATGGTCTTCAACACCGGGGAGCTGTTTTTT
TRBJ2-1,TRBD2,17,NA,TRBV12-5,CASGKSRGTSGYNEQFF,TGTGCTAGTGGCAAATCTAGAGGGACTAGCGGATACAATGAGCAGTTCTTC